This entry concerns a single T cell receptor beta chain. Its specificity is unknown. CDR1 is SGDLS and CDR2 is YYNGEE in the germline V gene. The V segment lost 4 bases and the J segment 6 bases; nucleotides outside the gene matches: 7. There are 16 residues in the CDR3. 13 Jbeta primers and 60 Vbeta primers were used for the PCR. The protocol was immunoSEQ multiplex PCR, while the TCRdb copy is restricted to in-frame clones and leaves out a portion. The sample has 140,000 or so clones; just under 85% are singletons. The sample originates from a study of cytomegalovirus exposure and HLA in healthy donors. Study conclusions and caveats: Later on, an analysis found that several of the most significant clusters appeared to be linked to common viral pathogens, which included parvovirus B19.

The sequence was collected from a woman aged 55-69 years in good health and CMV-seropositive. The sequenced sample consisted of PBMCs. This chain joins TRBV9 and TRBJ2-2; 12 bases map to TRBD1. As DNA, the CDR3 is TGTGCCAGCAGCTCACAGGGACAGGGGGCGGCCGGGGAGCTGTTTTTT. This sequence encodes CASSSQGQGAAGELFF. The whole variable domain, filled in from reference TRBV9 and TRBJ2-2, reads DSGVTQTPKHLITATGQRVTLRCSPRSGDLSVYWYQQSLDQGLQFLIQYYNGEERAKGNILERFSAQQFPDLHSELNLSSLELGDSALYFCASSSQGQGAAGELFFGEGSRLTVL.